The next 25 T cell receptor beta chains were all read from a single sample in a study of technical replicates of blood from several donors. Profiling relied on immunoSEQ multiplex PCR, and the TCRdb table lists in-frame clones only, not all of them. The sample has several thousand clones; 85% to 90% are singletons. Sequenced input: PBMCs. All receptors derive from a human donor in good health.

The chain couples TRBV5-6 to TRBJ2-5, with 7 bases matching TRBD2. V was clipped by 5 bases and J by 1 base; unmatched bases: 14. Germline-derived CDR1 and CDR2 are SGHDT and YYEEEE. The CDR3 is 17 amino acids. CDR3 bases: TGTGCCAGCAGATCTGGGTATCTTGGGACTACCCAAGAGACCCAGTACTTC. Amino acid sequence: CASRSGYLGTTQETQYF.

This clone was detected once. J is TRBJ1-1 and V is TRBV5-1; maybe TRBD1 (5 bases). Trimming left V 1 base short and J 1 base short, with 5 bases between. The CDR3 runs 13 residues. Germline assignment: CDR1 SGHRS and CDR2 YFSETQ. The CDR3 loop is CASSLQGNTEAFF. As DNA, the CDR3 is TGCGCCAGCAGCTTGCAGGGGAACACTGAAGCTTTCTTT.

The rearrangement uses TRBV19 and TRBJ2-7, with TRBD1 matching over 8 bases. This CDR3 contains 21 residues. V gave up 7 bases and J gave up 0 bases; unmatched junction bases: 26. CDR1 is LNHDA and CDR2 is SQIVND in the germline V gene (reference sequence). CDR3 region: CASKSKWGGDRNILASYEQYF. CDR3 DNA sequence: TGTGCCAGTAAAAGTAAATGGGGTGGGGACAGGAATATTCTCGCCTCCTACGAGCAGTACTTC.

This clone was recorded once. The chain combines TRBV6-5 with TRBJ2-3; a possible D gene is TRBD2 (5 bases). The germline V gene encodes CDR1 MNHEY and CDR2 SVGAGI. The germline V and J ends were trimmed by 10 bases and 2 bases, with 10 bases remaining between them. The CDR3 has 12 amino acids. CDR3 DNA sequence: TGTGCCACCCTAGCCCCCACAGATACGCAGTATTTT. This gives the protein CATLAPTDTQYF.

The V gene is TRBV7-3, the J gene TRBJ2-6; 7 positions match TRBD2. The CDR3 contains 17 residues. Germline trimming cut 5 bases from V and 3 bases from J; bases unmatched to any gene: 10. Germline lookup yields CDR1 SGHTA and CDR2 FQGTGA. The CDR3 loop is CASSLTGGSNGANVLTF. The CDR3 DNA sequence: TGTGCCAGCAGCCTTACTGGCGGGAGTAATGGGGCCAACGTCCTGACTTTC.

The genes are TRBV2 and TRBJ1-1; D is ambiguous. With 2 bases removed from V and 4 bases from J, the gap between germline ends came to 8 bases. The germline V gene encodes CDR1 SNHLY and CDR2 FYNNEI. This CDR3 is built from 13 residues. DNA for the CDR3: TGTGCCAGCAGTGAACATGCGAGCACTGAAGCTTTCTTT. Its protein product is CASSEHASTEAFF.

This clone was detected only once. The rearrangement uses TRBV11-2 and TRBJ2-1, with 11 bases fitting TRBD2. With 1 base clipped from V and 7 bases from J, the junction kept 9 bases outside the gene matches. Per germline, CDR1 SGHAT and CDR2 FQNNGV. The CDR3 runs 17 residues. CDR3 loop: CASSLAKLAGEGNEQFF. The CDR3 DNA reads TGTGCCAGCAGCTTAGCCAAACTAGCGGGGGAGGGAAATGAGCAGTTCTTC.

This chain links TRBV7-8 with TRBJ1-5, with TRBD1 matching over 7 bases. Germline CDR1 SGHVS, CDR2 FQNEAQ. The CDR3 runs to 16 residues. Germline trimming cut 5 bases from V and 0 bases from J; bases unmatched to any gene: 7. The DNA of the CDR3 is TGTGCCAGCAGCCGCGGGACAGCTTATAGCAATCAGCCCCAGCATTTT. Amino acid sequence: CASSRGTAYSNQPQHF.

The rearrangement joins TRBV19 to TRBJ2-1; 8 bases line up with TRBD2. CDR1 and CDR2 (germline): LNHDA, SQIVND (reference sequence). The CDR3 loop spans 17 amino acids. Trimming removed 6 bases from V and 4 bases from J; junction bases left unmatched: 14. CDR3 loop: CASSADDSGTFYNEQFF. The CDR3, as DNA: TGTGCCAGTAGCGCCGATGATAGCGGGACGTTTTACAATGAGCAGTTCTTC.

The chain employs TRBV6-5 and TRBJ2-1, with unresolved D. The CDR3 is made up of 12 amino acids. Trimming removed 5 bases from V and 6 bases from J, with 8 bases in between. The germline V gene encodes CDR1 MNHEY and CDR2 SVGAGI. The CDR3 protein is CASSNPVNEQFF. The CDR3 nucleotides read TGTGCCAGCAGTAACCCGGTCAATGAGCAGTTCTTC.

CDR3 coding DNA: TGTGCCAGCATCGGGGGGGCTAACTATGGCTACACCTTC. Protein product: CASIGGANYGYTF. This chain connects TRBV28 to TRBJ1-2; possibly TRBD1 for D (5 bases). V lost 7 bases and J 0 bases, leaving 9 bases between the germline ends. The CDR3 runs to 13 residues. Germline-derived CDR1 and CDR2 are MDHEN and SYDVKM.

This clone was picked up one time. CDR3 DNA sequence: TGCAGCGTTGAGCAGCTGGGGGCTGGCTACACCTTC. Residues: CSVEQLGAGYTF. The V and J genes are TRBV29-1 and TRBJ1-2; a weak D match, TRBD1 (6 bases). V was trimmed by 3 bases and J by 7 bases, leaving 12 bases between them. The CDR3 extends over 12 amino acids. CDR1 and CDR2 from the germline V gene are SQVTM and ANQGSEA.

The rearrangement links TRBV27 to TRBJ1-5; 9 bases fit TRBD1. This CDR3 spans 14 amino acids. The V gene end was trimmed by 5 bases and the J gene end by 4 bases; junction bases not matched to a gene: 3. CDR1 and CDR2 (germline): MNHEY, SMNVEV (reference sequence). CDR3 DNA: TGTGCCAGCAGTCAGGACAGGGGTAATCAGCCCCAGCATTTT. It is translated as CASSQDRGNQPQHF.

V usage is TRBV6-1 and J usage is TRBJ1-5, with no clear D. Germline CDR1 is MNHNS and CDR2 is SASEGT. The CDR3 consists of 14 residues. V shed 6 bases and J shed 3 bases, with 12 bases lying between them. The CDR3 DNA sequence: TGTGCCAGCAGAGCCGGGGATATCAATCAGCCCCAGCATTTT. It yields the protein CASRAGDINQPQHF.

DNA for the CDR3: TGTGCCATCAGTGAAGGGAGCGGGAGGGCCGGAGAGACCCAGTACTTC. It translates to CAISEGSGRAGETQYF. The chain is built from TRBV10-3 and TRBJ2-5, with TRBD2 matching 10 bases. There are 16 residues in the CDR3. Germline values: CDR1 ENHRY, CDR2 SYGVKD. Unmatched junction bases numbered 8, after V lost 3 bases and J lost 4 bases.

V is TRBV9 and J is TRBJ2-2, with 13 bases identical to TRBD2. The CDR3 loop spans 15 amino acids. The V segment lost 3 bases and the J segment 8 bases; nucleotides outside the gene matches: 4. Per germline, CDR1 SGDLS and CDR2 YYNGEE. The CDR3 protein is CASSGPGLAGGELFF. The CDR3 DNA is TGTGCCAGCAGCGGACCGGGACTAGCGGGGGGGGAGCTGTTTTTT.

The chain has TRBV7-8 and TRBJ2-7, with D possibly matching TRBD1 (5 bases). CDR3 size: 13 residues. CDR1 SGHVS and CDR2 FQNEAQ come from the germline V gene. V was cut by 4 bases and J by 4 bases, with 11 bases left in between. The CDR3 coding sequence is TGTGCCAGCAGCTCGCTCGCAGGGTACGAGCAGTACTTC. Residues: CASSSLAGYEQYF. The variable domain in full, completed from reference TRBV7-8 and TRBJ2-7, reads GAGVSQSPRYKVAKRGQDVALRCDPISGHVSLFWYQQALGQGPEFLTYFQNEAQLDKSGLPSDRFFAERPEGSVSTLKIQRTQQEDSAVYLCASSSLAGYEQYFGPGTRLTVT.

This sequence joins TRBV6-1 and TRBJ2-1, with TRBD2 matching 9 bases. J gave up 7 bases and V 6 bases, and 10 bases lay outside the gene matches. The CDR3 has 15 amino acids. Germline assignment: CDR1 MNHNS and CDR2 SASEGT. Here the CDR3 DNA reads TGTGCCAGCAGCTCTGAAGCGGGAGGTTTAAATGAGCAGTTCTTC. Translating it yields CASSSEAGGLNEQFF.

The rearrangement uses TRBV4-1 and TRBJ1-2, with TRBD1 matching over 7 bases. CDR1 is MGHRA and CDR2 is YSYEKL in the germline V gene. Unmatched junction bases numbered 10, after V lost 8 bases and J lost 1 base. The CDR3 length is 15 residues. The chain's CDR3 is CASAITTGFNYGYTF. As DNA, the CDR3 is TGCGCCAGCGCTATTACGACAGGGTTTAACTATGGCTACACCTTC.

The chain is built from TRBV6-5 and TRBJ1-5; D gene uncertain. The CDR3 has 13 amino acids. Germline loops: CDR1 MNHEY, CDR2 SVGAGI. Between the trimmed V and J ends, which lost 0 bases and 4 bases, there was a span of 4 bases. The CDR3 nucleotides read TGTGCCAGCAGTTACTCCCCGAATCAGCCCCAGCATTTT. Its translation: CASSYSPNQPQHF.

CDR3 protein: CASSLEGSGSSTDTQYF. DNA for the CDR3: TGCGCCAGCAGCTTGGAGGGGAGCGGGAGCTCCACAGATACGCAGTATTTT. V is TRBV5-1 and J is TRBJ2-3; 8 positions match TRBD2. J gave up 2 bases and V 0 bases, and 8 bases lay outside the gene matches. This CDR3 is built from 17 residues. From germline, CDR1 is SGHRS and CDR2 YFSETQ.

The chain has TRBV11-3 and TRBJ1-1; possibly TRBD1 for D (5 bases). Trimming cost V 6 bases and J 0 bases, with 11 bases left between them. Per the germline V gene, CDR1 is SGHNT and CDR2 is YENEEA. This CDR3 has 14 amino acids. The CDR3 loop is CASSLDSVNTEAFF. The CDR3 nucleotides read TGTGCCAGCAGTCTAGACAGTGTGAACACTGAAGCTTTCTTT.

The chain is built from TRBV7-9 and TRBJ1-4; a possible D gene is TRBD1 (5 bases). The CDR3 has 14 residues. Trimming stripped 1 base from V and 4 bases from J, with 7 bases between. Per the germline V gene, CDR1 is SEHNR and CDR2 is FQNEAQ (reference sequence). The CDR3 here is CASSLGQINEKLFF. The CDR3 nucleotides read TGTGCCAGCAGCTTAGGACAGATTAATGAAAAACTGTTTTTT.

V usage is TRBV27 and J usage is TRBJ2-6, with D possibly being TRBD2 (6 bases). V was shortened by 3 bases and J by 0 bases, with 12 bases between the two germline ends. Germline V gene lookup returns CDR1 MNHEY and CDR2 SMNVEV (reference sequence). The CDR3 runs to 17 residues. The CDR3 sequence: CASSLYGGPSGANVLTF. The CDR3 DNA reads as TGTGCCAGCAGTTTGTACGGGGGTCCCTCTGGGGCCAACGTCCTGACTTTC.

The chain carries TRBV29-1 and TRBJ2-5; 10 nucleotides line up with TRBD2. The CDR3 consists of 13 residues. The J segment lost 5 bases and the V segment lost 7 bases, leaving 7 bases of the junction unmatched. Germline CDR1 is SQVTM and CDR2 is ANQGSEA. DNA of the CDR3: TGCAGCGCCGCTAGCGGGAGTGTGGAGACCCAGTACTTC. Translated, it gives CSAASGSVETQYF. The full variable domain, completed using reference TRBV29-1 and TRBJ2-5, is SAVISQKPSRDICQRGTSLTIQCQVDSQVTMMFWYRQQPGQSLTLIATANQGSEATYESGFVIDKFPISRPNLTFSTLTVSNMSPEDSSIYLCSAASGSVETQYFGPGTRLLVL.